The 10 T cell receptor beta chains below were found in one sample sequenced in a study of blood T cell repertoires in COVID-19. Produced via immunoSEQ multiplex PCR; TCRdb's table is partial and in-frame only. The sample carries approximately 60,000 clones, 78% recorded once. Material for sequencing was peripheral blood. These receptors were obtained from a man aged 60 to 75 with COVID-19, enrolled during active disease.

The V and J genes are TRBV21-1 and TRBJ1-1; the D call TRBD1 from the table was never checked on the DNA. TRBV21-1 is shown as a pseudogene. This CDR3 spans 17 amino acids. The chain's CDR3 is CASSLRTGTGGNTEAFF. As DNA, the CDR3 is TGTGCCAGCAGCTTACGAACCGGGACAGGGGGGAACACTGAAGCTTTCTTT.

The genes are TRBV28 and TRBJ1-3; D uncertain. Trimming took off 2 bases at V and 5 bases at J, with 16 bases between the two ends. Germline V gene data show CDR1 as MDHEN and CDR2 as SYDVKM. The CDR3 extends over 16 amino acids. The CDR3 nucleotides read TGTGCCAGCAGTTTACGTGGTTACTCTTCGCGAAACACCATATATTTT. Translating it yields CASSLRGYSSRNTIYF.

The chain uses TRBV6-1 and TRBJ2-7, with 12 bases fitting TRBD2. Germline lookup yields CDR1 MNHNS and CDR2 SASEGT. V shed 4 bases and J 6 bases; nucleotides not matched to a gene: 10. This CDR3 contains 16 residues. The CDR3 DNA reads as TGTGCCAGCAGTGCGCCTAGCGGGGGGGCCCCCCGCGAGCAGTACTTC. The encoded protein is CASSAPSGGAPREQYF.

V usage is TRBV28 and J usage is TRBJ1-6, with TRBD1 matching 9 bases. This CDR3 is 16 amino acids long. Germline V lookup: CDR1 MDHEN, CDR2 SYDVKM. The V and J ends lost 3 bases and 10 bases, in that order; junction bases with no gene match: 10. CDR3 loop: CASSLGNRGRRSPLHF. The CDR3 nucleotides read TGTGCCAGCAGTTTGGGCAACAGGGGGCGACGATCACCCCTCCACTTT.

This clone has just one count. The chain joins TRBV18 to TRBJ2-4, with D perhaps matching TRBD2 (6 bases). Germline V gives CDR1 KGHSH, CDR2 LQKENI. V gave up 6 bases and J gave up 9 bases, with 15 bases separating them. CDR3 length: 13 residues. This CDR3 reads CASSPGVEGIQYF. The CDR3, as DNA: TGTGCCAGCTCGCCGGGAGTAGAGGGCATTCAGTACTTC. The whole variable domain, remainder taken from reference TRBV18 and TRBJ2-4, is NAGVMQNPRHLVRRRGQEARLRCSPMKGHSHVYWYRQLPEEGLKFMVYLQKENIIDESGMPKERFSAEFPKEGPSILRIQQVVRGDSAAYFCASSPGVEGIQYFGAGTRLSVL.

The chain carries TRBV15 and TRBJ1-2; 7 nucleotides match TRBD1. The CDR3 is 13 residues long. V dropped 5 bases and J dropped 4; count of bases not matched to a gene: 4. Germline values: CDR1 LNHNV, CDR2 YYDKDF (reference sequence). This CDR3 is CATSFAGGYGYTF. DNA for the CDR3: TGTGCCACCAGCTTTGCAGGGGGCTATGGCTACACCTTC.

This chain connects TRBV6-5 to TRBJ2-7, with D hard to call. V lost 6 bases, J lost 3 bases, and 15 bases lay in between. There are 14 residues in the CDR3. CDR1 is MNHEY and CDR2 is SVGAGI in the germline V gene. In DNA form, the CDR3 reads TGTGCCAGCAGGAGCATCACGTATAACTACGAGCAGTACTTC. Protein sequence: CASRSITYNYEQYF.

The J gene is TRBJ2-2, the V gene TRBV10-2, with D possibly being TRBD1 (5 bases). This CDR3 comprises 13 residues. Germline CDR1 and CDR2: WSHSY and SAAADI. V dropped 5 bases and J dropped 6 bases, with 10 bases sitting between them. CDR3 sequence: CASSPTGAGELFF. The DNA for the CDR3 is TGCGCCAGCAGTCCCACAGGAGCCGGGGAGCTGTTTTTT.

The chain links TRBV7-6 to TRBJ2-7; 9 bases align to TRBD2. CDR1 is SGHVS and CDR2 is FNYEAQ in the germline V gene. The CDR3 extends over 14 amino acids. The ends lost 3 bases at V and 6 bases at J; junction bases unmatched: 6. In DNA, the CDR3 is TGTGCCAGCAGCTTTGGGAGCGGGAGGTTCGAGCAGTACTTC. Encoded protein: CASSFGSGRFEQYF.

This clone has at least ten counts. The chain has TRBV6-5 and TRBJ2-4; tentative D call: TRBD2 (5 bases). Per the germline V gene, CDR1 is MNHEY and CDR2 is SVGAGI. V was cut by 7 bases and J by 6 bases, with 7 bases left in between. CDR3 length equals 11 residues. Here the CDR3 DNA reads TGTGCCAGCAATCGGGGAAACATTCAGTACTTC. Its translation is CASNRGNIQYF.